One sample yielded the 13 T cell receptor beta chains listed below, sequenced in a study of T cells in Graves' hyperthyroidism and ophthalmopathy. Regions amplified from RNA transcripts were the TCR beta CDR3 regions. First-round RT-PCR targeting the TCR CDR3 was performed with the HTBI primer set. Using its own MiXCR run on the multiplex PCR reads, TCRdb lists one record per CDR3 protein. The data contain under 300,000 distinct CDR3 sequences, 14% to 15% of them seen just once; the ten biggest clones take up roughly 13%. The sample was blood. Receptors originate from a woman in her thirties or forties with Graves' hyperthyroidism that later progressed to Graves' ophthalmopathy.

This clonotype was detected ten times or more. V usage is TRBV12-3 or TRBV12-4 and J usage is TRBJ2-1, with TRBD1 matching 10 bases. Unmatched junction bases numbered 15, after V lost 6 bases and J lost 4 bases. The length of the CDR3 is 18 residues. The CDR3 loop is CASRGHGTGDQRYNEQFF. The CDR3 nucleotides read TGTGCCAGCAGAGGACACGGGACAGGGGATCAAAGGTACAATGAGCAGTTCTTC.

This clonotype has at least ten counts. The chain is built from TRBV20-1 and TRBJ2-7; 9 bases align to TRBD2. The germline V gene has CDR1 DFQATT and CDR2 SNEGSKA (reference sequence). After removal of 5 bases from V and 3 bases from J, the junction contained 8 bases not matched to a gene. This CDR3 has 14 residues. CDR3 region: CSAPTRAGGYEQYF. The CDR3, as DNA: TGCAGTGCTCCGACACGAGCGGGAGGCTACGAGCAGTACTTC.

This clonotype was counted ten times or more. The chain has TRBV19 and TRBJ2-7; 9 positions match TRBD1. The V and J ends lost 7 bases and 5 bases, in that order; junction bases with no gene match: 9. In germline, CDR1 is LNHDA, CDR2 SQIVND (reference sequence). The CDR3 totals 14 residues. In DNA form, the CDR3 reads TGTGCCAGTAAAAAAACAGGGGGCGGAAACGAGCAGTACTTC. Translating gives CASKKTGGGNEQYF.

A few counts support this clonotype. The rearrangement links TRBV5-5 to TRBJ2-1; D might be TRBD1 or TRBD2, each matching 6 bases. V lost 1 base and J 5 bases, leaving 10 bases between the germline ends. Germline V gives CDR1 SGHKS, CDR2 YYEKEE (reference sequence). There are 14 residues in the CDR3. CDR3 nucleotide sequence: TGTGCCAGCAGCTTGACAGGGAGGCACAATGAGCAGTTCTTC. Translated, it gives CASSLTGRHNEQFF.

This clonotype was detected only once. V is TRBV27 and J is TRBJ1-1; the D gene is possibly TRBD1 (6 bases). The CDR3 length is 14 residues. The V and J ends lost 1 base and 3 bases respectively, with 9 bases between them. Germline CDR1 reads MNHEY; CDR2 reads SMNVEV (reference sequence). The CDR3 loop is CASSLYTGYTEAFF. CDR3 sequence (DNA): TGTGCCAGCAGTTTATATACAGGGTACACTGAAGCTTTCTTT.

This clonotype has at least ten counts. The rearrangement links TRBV15 to TRBJ1-3; 9 bases match TRBD1. V trimming: 3 bases; J trimming: 4 bases; junction bases outside the gene matches: 4. The CDR3 is 15 amino acids. Germline V gene lookup returns CDR1 LNHNV and CDR2 YYDKDF (reference sequence). CDR3: CATSSNRGPGNTIYF. The DNA for the CDR3 is TGTGCCACCAGCAGCAACAGGGGGCCCGGAAACACCATATATTTT.

This clonotype has only a few counts. This chain links TRBV4-1 with TRBJ1-5; D call uncertain. The CDR3 length is 14 residues. In germline, CDR1 is MGHRA, CDR2 YSYEKL. The V and J ends lost 1 base and 5 bases respectively, with 9 bases between them. Here the CDR3 reads CASSQGDNYQPQHF. The DNA for the CDR3 is TGCGCCAGCAGCCAAGGCGACAACTATCAGCCCCAGCATTTT.

About this clonotype: A much larger clone sits a single nucleotide away, making a read error possible. The chain has TRBV28 and TRBJ2-1; D remains unclear. This CDR3 region has 12 residues. In germline, CDR1 is MDHEN, CDR2 SYDVKM. Trimming took 8 bases from V and 6 from J, leaving 11 bases between them. The DNA for the CDR3 is TGTGCCAGCGGCTCCCTGGGCAATGAGCAGTTCTTC. Translated: CASGSLGNEQFF. Variable domain in full (rest from reference TRBV28 and TRBJ2-1): DVKVTQSSRYLVKRTGEKVFLECVQDMDHENMFWYRQDPGLGLRLIYFSYDVKMKEKGDIPEGYSVSREKKERFSLILESASTNQTSMYLCASGSLGNEQFFGPGTRLTVL.

Ten or more counts support this clonotype. CDR3 loop: CASSESRKYEQYF. CDR3 bases: TGTGCCAGCAGTGAGTCGAGAAAGTACGAGCAGTACTTC. The chain recombines TRBV6-1 with TRBJ2-7; no reliable D call. Germline CDR1 is MNHNS and CDR2 is SASEGT. The ends were cut back, 3 bases at V and 4 bases at J, with 10 bases in the middle. CDR3 length: 13 amino acids.

This clonotype was seen many times. J is TRBJ1-1 and V is TRBV29-1, with 8 bases identical to TRBD1. The V and J ends lost 1 base and 5 bases, in that order; junction bases with no gene match: 9. The length of the CDR3 is 15 residues. Germline-derived CDR1 and CDR2 are SQVTM and ANQGSEA. CDR3 DNA sequence: TGCAGCGTTGAAGTGGACAGGGTAGATTGGACTGAAGCTTTCTTT. It is translated as CSVEVDRVDWTEAFF.

V and J are TRBV20-1 and TRBJ2-1; D call uncertain. V lost 0 bases and J lost 7, with 13 bases in between. CDR3 length: 14 amino acids. Germline V gives CDR1 DFQATT, CDR2 SNEGSKA (reference sequence). The CDR3 nucleotides read TGCAGTGCTAGAGATTTTGTGGTTGAGAATGAGCAGTTCTTC. Translated, it gives CSARDFVVENEQFF.

Many counts were recorded for this clonotype. J is TRBJ2-2 and V is TRBV25-1; D is unclear. This CDR3 comprises 13 residues. The V gene lost 6 bases and the J gene lost 0 bases, with 5 bases spanning the gap. Germline CDR1 MGHDK, CDR2 SYGVNS. The CDR3 here is CASRTSNTGELFF. The CDR3 DNA sequence: TGTGCCAGCAGGACTTCGAACACCGGGGAGCTGTTTTTT.

Ten or more counts support this clonotype. The V gene is TRBV7-9, the J gene TRBJ1-6; D is undetermined. The germline V gene encodes CDR1 SEHNR and CDR2 FQNEAQ (reference sequence). Trimming took off 2 bases at V and 13 bases at J, with 12 bases between the two ends. This CDR3 has 13 amino acids. The CDR3 nucleotides are TGTGCCAGCAGCTTAAGAGTGACGGCGCCCCTCCACTTT. Protein sequence: CASSLRVTAPLHF. Looking up the rest from reference TRBV7-9 and TRBJ1-6 gives the full variable domain: DTGVSQNPRHKITKRGQNVTFRCDPISEHNRLYWYRQTLGQGPEFLTYFQNEAQLEKSRLLSDRFSAERPKGSFSTLEIQRTEQGDSAMYLCASSLRVTAPLHFGNGTRLTVT.